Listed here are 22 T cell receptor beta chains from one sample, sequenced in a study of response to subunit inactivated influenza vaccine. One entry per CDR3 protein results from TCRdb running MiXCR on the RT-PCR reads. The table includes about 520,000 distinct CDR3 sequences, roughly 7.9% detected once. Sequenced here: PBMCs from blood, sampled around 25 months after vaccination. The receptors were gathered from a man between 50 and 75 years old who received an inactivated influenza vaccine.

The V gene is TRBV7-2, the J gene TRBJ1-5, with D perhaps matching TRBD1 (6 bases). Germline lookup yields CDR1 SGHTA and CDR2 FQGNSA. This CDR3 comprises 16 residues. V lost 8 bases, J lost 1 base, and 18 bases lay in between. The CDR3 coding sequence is TGTGCCAGCCGAAAAACAGGGTTAGCGAGCAATCAGCCCCAGCATTTT. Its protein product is CASRKTGLASNQPQHF.

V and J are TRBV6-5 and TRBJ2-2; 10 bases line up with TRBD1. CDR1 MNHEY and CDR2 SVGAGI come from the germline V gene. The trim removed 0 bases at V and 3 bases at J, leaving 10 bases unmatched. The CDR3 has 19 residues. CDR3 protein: CASSYSSDRDRGDTGELFF. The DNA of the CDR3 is TGTGCCAGCAGTTACTCCAGCGATCGGGACAGGGGAGACACCGGGGAGCTGTTTTTT.

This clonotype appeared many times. The CDR3 nucleotides read TGCAGTGCTAGAGTTTTGGTCGGGGAAACTGAAGCTTTCTTT. The encoded protein is CSARVLVGETEAFF. The chain links TRBV20-1 to TRBJ1-1; unclear D gene. Between the trimmed V and J ends, which lost 1 base and 5 bases, there was a span of 14 bases. The CDR3 is made up of 14 amino acids. Per the germline V gene, CDR1 is DFQATT and CDR2 is SNEGSKA (reference sequence).

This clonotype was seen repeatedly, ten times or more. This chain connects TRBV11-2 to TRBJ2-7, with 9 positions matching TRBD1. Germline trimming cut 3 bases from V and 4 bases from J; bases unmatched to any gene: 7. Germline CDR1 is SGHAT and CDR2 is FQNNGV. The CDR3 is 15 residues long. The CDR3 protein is CASSFHGTGLYEQYF. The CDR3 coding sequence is TGTGCCAGCAGCTTCCACGGGACAGGGTTATACGAGCAGTACTTC.

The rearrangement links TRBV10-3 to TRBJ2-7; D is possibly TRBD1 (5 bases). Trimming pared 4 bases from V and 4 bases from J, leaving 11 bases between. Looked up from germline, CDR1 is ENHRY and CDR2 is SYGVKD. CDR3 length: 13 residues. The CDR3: CAISVDSKYEQYF. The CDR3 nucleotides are TGTGCCATCAGTGTCGACAGCAAGTACGAGCAGTACTTC.

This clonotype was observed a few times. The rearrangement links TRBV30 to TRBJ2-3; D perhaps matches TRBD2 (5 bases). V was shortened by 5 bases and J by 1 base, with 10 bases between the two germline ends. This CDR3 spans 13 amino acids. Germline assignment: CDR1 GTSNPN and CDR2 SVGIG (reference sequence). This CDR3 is CAWDNGGTDTQYF. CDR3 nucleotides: TGTGCCTGGGACAACGGGGGCACAGATACGCAGTATTTT.

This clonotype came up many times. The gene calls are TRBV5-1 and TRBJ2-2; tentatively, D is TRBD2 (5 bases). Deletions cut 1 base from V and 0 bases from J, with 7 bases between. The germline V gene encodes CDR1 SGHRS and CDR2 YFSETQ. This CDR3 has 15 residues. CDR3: CASSLFGANTGELFF. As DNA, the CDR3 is TGCGCCAGCAGCTTGTTCGGGGCGAACACCGGGGAGCTGTTTTTT.

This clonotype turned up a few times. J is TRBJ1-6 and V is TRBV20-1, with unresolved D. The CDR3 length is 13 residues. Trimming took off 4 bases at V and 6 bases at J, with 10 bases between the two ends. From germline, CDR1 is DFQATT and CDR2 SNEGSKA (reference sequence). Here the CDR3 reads CSAIDSGNSPLHF. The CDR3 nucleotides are TGCAGTGCTATAGACTCGGGTAATTCACCCCTCCACTTT.

This chain's CDR3 is CASSPSGGPNQPQHF. CDR3 nucleotides: TGTGCCAGCAGCCCCTCGGGGGGCCCAAATCAGCCCCAGCATTTT. The chain is built from TRBV5-5 and TRBJ1-5; possibly TRBD1 for D (6 bases). The CDR3 is 15 amino acids. Trimming left V 4 bases short and J 4 bases short, with 15 bases between. From germline, CDR1 is SGHKS and CDR2 YYEKEE (reference sequence).

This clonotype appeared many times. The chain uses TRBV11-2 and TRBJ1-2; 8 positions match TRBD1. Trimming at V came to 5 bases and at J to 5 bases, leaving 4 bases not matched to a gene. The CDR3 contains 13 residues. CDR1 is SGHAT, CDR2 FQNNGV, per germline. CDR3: CASSTTGAYGYTF. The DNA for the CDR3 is TGTGCCAGCAGCACGACAGGGGCATATGGCTACACCTTC.

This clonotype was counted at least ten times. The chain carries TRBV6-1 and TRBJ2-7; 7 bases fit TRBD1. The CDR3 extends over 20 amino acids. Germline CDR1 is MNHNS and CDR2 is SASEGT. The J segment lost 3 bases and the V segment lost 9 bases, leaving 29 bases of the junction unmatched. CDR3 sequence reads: CASSKATRQGDKTFLYEQYF. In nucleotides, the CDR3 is TGTGCCAGTAGTAAGGCGACCCGACAGGGAGATAAGACCTTTCTCTACGAGCAGTACTTC.

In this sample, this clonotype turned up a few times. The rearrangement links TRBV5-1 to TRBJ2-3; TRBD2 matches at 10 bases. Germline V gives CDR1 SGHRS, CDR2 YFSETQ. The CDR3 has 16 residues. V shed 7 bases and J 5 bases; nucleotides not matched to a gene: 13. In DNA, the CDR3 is TGCGCCAGCCAGTTTGCTAGCGGGGGACCAGGAGATACGCAGTATTTT. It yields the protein CASQFASGGPGDTQYF.

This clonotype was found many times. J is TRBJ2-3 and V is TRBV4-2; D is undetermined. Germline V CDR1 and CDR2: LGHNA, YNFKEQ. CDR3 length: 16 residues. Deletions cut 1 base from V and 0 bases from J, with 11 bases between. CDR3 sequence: CASSQGVEASTDTQYF. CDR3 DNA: TGTGCCAGCAGCCAAGGGGTTGAGGCGAGCACAGATACGCAGTATTTT.

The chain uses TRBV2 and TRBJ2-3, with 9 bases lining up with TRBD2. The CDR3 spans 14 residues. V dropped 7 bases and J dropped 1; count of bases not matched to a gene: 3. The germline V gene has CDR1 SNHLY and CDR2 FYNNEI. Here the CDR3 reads CASMAGGRTDTQYF. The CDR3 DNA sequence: TGTGCCAGCATGGCGGGAGGGCGCACAGATACGCAGTATTTT.

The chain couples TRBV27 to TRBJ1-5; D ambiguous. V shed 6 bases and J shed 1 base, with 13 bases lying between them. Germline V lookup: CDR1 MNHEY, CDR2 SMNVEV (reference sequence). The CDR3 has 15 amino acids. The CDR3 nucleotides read TGTGCCAGCAGCCCCGCATTGATGAGCAATCAGCCCCAGCATTTT. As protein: CASSPALMSNQPQHF.

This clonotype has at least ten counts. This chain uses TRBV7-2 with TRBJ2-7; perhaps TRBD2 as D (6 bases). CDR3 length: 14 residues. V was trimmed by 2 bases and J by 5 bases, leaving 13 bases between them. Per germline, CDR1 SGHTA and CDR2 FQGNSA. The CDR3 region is CASSLPGSRDEQYF. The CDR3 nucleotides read TGTGCCAGCAGCTTACCCGGGAGTCGCGACGAGCAGTACTTC.

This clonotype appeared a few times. The CDR3 nucleotides are TGTGCCAGTAGTATAGGGCGACGATCTGAAGCTTTCTTT. Amino acid sequence: CASSIGRRSEAFF. This chain connects TRBV19 to TRBJ1-1; D gene ambiguous. The CDR3 spans 13 residues. V lost 1 base and J lost 6, with 9 bases in between. CDR1 and CDR2 (germline): LNHDA, SQIVND (reference sequence). Based on the CDR3 plus reference TRBV19 and TRBJ1-1, the full variable domain is DGGITQSPKYLFRKEGQNVTLSCEQNLNHDAMYWYRQDPGQGLRLIYYSQIVNDFQKGDIAEGYSVSREKKESFPLTVTSAQKNPTAFYLCASSIGRRSEAFFGQGTRLTVV.

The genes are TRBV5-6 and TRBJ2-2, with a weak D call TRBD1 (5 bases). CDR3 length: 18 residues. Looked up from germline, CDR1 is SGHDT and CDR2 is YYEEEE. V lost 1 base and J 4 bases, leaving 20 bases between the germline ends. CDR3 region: CASSLTGWGRDSTGELFF. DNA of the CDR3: TGTGCCAGCAGCTTGACGGGTTGGGGCAGGGATTCCACCGGGGAGCTGTTTTTT.

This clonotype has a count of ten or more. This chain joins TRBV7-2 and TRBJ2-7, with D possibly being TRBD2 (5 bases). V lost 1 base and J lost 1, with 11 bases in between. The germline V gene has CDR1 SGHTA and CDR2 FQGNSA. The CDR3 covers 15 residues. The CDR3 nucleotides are TGTGCCAGCAGCTTAGTCCAGCTAGCATCCTACGAGCAGTACTTC. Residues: CASSLVQLASYEQYF. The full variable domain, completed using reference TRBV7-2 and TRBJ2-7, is GAGVSQSPSNKVTEKGKDVELRCDPISGHTALYWYRQSLGQGLEFLIYFQGNSAPDKSGLPSDRFSAERTGGSVSTLTIQRTQQEDSAVYLCASSLVQLASYEQYFGPGTRLTVT.

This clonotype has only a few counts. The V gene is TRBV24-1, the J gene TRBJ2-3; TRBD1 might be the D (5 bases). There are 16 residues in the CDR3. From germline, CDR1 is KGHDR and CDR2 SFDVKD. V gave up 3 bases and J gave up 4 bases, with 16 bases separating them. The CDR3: CATSDAAYGAPDTQYF. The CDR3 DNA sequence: TGTGCCACCAGTGATGCTGCATATGGGGCTCCAGATACGCAGTATTTT.

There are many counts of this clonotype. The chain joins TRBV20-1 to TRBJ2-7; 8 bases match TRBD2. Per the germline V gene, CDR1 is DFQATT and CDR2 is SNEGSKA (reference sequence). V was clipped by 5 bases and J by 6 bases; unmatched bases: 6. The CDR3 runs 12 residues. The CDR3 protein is CSAPGTSVEQYF. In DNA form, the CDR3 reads TGCAGTGCTCCCGGGACTAGTGTCGAGCAGTACTTC.

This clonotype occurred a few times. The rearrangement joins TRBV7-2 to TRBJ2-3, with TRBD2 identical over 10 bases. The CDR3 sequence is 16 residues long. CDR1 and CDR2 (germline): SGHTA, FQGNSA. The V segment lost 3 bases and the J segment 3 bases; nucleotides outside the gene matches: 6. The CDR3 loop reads CASSFPPGLATDTQYF. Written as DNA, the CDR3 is TGTGCCAGCAGCTTTCCCCCGGGACTAGCGACAGATACGCAGTATTTT.